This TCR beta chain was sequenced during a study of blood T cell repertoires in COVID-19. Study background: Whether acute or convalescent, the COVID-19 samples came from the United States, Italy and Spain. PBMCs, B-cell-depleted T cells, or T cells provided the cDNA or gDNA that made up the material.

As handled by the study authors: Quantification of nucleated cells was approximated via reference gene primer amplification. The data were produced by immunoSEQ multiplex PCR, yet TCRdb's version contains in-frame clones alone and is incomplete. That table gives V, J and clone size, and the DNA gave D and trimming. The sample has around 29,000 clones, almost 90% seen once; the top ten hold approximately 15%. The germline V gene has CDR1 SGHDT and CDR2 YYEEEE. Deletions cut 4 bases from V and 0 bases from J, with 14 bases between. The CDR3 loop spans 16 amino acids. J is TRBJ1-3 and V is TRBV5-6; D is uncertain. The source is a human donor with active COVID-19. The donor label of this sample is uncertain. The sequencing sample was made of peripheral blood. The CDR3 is CASSIFTSISGNTIYF. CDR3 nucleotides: TGTGCCAGCAGCATATTCACCAGTATCTCTGGAAACACCATATATTTT.